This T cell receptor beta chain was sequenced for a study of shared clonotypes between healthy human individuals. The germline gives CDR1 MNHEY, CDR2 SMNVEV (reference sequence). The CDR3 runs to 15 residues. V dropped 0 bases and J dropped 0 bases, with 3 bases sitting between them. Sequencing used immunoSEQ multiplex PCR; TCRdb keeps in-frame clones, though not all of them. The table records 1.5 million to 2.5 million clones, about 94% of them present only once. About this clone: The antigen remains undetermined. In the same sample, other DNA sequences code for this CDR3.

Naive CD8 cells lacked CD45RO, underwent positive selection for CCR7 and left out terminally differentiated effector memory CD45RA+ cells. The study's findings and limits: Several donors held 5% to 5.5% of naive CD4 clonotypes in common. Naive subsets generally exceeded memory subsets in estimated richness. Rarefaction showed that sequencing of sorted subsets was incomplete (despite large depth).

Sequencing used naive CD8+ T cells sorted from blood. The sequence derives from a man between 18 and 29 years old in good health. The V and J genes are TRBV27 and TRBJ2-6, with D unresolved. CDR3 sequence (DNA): TGTGCCAGCAGTTTATCGGGCTCTGGGGCCAACGTCCTGACTTTC. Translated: CASSLSGSGANVLTF.